One T cell receptor (beta chain) is described in this entry. The CDR3 has 12 amino acids. Looked up from germline, CDR1 is SGHRS and CDR2 is YFSETQ. The V and J ends lost 3 bases and 5 bases respectively, with 8 bases between them. TCRdb passed the 5' RACE reads through MiXCR, listing each CDR3 protein once. The sample carries roughly 81,000 distinct CDR3 sequences, 12% recorded once. These data are taken from a study of early T cells in non-severe SARS-CoV-2 infection. The genes are TRBV5-1 and TRBJ1-1, with D possibly TRBD1 on 5 matching bases. This clonotype was obtained from an adult who was a healthcare worker with PCR-confirmed SARS-CoV-2 infection or an uninfected control (not recorded which). Material for sequencing was whole blood. CDR3 sequence: CASSWGETEAFF. The CDR3 DNA follows: TGCGCCAGCAGCTGGGGGGAGACTGAAGCTTTCTTT.